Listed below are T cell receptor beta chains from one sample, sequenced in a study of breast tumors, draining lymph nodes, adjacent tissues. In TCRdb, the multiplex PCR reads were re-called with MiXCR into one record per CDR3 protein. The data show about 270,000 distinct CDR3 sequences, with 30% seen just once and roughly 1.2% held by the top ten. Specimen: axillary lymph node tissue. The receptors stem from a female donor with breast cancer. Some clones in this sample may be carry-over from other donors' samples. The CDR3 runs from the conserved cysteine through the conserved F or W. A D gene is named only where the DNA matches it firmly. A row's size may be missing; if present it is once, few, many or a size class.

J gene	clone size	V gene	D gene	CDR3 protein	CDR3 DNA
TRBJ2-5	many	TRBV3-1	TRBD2	CASSQDLAGVEETQYF	TGTGCCAGCAGCCAAGACCTAGCGGGAGTTGAGGAGACCCAGTACTTC
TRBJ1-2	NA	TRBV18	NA	CASSPRDEGWGGYTF	TGTGCCAGCTCACCACGGGACGAAGGCTGGGGGGGCTACACCTTC
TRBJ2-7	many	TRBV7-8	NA	CASSEGGGISYEQYF	TGTGCCAGCAGCGAAGGGGGCGGGATCTCCTACGAGCAGTACTTC
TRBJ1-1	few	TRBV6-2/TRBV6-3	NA	CASTPLVYGEAFF	TGTGCCAGCACCCCATTGGTCTACGGTGAAGCTTTCTTT
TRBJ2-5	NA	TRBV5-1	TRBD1	CAGSFRTGGGETQYF	TGCGCCGGCAGCTTCCGGACAGGGGGCGGAGAGACCCAGTACTTC
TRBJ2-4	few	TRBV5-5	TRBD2	CASSLGSLLASDIQYF	TGTGCCAGCAGCTTGGGTTCCCTACTAGCGTCCGACATTCAGTACTTC
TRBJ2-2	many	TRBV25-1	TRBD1	CASSGDGTGGRGNTGELFF	TGTGCCAGCAGTGGAGACGGGACAGGGGGCCGCGGGAACACCGGGGAGCTGTTTTTT
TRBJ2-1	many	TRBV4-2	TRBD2	CASSQDAGVGGNEQFF	TGTGCCAGCAGCCAAGACGCGGGAGTGGGAGGGAATGAGCAGTTCTTC
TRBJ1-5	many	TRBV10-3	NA	CAINPGGVGQPQHF	TGTGCCATCAACCCCGGGGGGGTCGGCCAGCCCCAGCATTTT
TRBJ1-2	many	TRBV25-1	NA	CASSFLGETYGYTF	TGTGCCAGCAGTTTTTTAGGAGAAACCTATGGCTACACCTTC
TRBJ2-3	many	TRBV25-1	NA	CASSSSISTDTQYF	TGTGCCAGCAGTTCATCGATTTCCACAGATACGCAGTATTTT
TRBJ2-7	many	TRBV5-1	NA	CASSLERYEQYF	TGCGCCAGCAGCTTGGAGAGATACGAGCAGTACTTC
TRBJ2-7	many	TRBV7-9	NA	CASSFDSRSYEQYF	TGTGCCAGCAGCTTCGACAGCCGATCCTACGAGCAGTACTTC
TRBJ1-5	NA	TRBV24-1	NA	CATSDEGWEPQHF	TGTGCCACCAGTGATGAGGGGTGGGAGCCCCAGCATTTT
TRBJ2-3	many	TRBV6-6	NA	CASSYTQSTDTQYF	TGTGCCAGCAGTTACACACAGAGCACAGATACGCAGTATTTT
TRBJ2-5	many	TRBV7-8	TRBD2	CASSPGGVLAETQYF	TGTGCCAGCAGCCCCGGGGGGGTCTTAGCAGAGACCCAGTACTTC
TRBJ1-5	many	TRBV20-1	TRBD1	CSARVRTGVLNQPQHF	TGCAGTGCTAGAGTACGGACAGGGGTCCTAAATCAGCCCCAGCATTTT
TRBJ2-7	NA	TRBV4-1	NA	CASSQAQVGIKGQYF	TGCGCCAGCAGCCAAGCCCAAGTGGGGATCAAGGGGCAGTACTTC
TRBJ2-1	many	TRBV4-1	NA	CASSQVPGFTNEQFF	TGCGCCAGCAGCCAAGTACCAGGGTTTACCAATGAGCAGTTCTTC
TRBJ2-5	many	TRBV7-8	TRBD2	CASSLLPQREGLGETQYF	TGTGCCAGCAGCCTTCTCCCCCAGCGGGAGGGCCTGGGGGAGACCCAGTACTTC
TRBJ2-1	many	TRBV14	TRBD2	CASSHRLAGGPYNEQFF	TGTGCCAGCAGCCACCGACTAGCGGGAGGCCCTTACAATGAGCAGTTCTTC
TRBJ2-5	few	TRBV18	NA	CASENRDRQSSQYF	TGTGCCAGCGAAAACCGGGACCGTCAGAGTTCCCAGTACTTC
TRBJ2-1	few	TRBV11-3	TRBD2	CASSLDRTSGSRSSYNEQFF	TGTGCCAGCAGCTTAGACAGGACTAGCGGGAGCCGGAGCTCCTACAATGAGCAGTTCTTC
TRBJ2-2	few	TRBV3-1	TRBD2	CASSQEGLAGNGELFF	TGTGCCAGCAGCCAAGAGGGACTAGCGGGAAACGGGGAGCTGTTTTTT
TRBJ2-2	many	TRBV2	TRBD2	CASSVISGRALTGELFF	TGTGCCAGCAGCGTGATTAGCGGGAGGGCCTTAACCGGGGAGCTGTTTTTT
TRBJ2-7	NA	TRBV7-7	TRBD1	CVSSGQGIDEQYF	TGTGTTTCGTCGGGACAGGGAATCGACGAGCAGTACTTC
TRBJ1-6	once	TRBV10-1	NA	CASSESNSPLHF	TGCGCCAGCAGTGAGTCTAATTCACCCCTCCACTTT
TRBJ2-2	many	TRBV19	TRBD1	CASSTPGQGIGELFF	TGTGCCAGTAGTACACCGGGACAGGGAATCGGGGAGCTGTTTTTT
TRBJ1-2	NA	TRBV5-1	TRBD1	CASSLAGQGDGYTF	TGCGCCAGCAGCTTGGCGGGACAGGGGGATGGCTACACCTTC
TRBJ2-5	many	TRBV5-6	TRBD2	CASSLPTSAETQYF	TGTGCCAGCAGCTTGCCGACTAGCGCGGAGACCCAGTACTTC
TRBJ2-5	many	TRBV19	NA	CASEQGTEGETQYF	TGTGCCAGCGAACAAGGGACCGAAGGGGAGACCCAGTACTTC
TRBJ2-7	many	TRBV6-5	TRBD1	CASRSGGSLSYEQYF	TGTGCCAGCAGATCAGGGGGCTCTCTCTCCTACGAGCAGTACTTC
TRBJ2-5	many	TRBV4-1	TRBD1	CASSQVGTGERETQYF	TGCGCCAGCAGCCAAGTCGGGACAGGGGAAAGAGAGACCCAGTACTTC
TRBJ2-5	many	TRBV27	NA	CASSYSYQETQYF	TGTGCCAGCAGTTATTCGTACCAAGAGACCCAGTACTTC
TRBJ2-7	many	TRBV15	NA	CATSRDTGYEQYF	TGTGCCACCAGCAGAGATACGGGATACGAGCAGTACTTC
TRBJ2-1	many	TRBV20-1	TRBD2	CSARKRDSYNEQFF	TGCAGTGCCAGAAAGCGGGACTCCTACAATGAGCAGTTCTTC
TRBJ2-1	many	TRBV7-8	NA	CASSLRAYEQFF	TGTGCCAGCAGCTTACGAGCATATGAGCAGTTCTTC
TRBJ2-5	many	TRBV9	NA	CASSPRGRREETQYF	TGTGCCAGCAGCCCCCGGGGACGGAGGGAAGAGACCCAGTACTTC
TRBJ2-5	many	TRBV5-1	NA	CASSLAQGETQYF	TGCGCCAGCAGCTTGGCCCAAGGAGAGACCCAGTACTTC
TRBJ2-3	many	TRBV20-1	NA	CSASGIGTDTQYF	TGCAGTGCTAGTGGGATAGGCACAGATACGCAGTATTTT
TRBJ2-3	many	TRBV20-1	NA	CSASAGDTQYF	TGCAGTGCTAGCGCCGGAGATACGCAGTATTTT
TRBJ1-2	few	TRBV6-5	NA	CASSYSSSGIFFYGYTF	TGTGCCAGCAGTTACTCGTCCTCAGGGATCTTTTTCTATGGCTACACCTTC